The 2 T cell receptor beta chains reported below all come from one sample, sequenced in a study of T cells in Graves' hyperthyroidism and ophthalmopathy. RNA transcripts gave rise to amplified TCR beta CDR3 regions. A set of HTBI primers served as the primers for a first-round RT-PCR of the TCR CDR3. TCRdb reprocessed the multiplex PCR reads with MiXCR, giving one entry per CDR3 protein. Here the sample spans approximately 400,000 distinct CDR3 sequences, approximately 15% being singletons. The sequencing sample was made of blood. These receptors were collected from a woman in her fifties or sixties with Graves' hyperthyroidism.

This clonotype was observed at least ten times. The chain combines TRBV28 with TRBJ1-2; TRBD1 agrees at 9 bases. J was trimmed by 4 bases and V by 5 bases; bases with no gene match: 8. The V gene's germline CDR1 is MDHEN and CDR2 SYDVKM. This CDR3 region has 15 residues. The CDR3 DNA sequence: TGTGCCAGCAGTCCGGGGACAGGGATGGCCTATGGCTACACCTTC. Encoded protein: CASSPGTGMAYGYTF.

The chain carries TRBV5-1 and TRBJ2-6, with D perhaps TRBD2 (7 bases). CDR3 length equals 15 residues. V was trimmed by 4 bases and J by 8 bases, leaving 16 bases between them. Germline CDR1 and CDR2: SGHRS and YFSETQ. This chain's CDR3 is CASSLRGGDSNVLTF. DNA of the CDR3: TGCGCCAGCAGCCTCCGAGGGGGGGACTCCAACGTCCTGACTTTC.